A single sample gave rise to the 27 T cell receptor beta chains below, sequenced in a study of response to subunit inactivated influenza vaccine. Each CDR3 protein is one row after TCRdb ran MiXCR on the RT-PCR reads. The table records around 750,000 distinct CDR3 sequences, 21% of them present only once. Material: PBMCs from blood, obtained more than 4 days after vaccination. These receptors were taken from a man aged 50 or older who received an inactivated influenza vaccine.

The sample holds many counts of this clonotype. This chain connects TRBV5-5 to TRBJ2-7; D ambiguous. CDR1 SGHKS and CDR2 YYEKEE come from the germline V gene (reference sequence). The ends were cut back, 0 bases at V and 3 bases at J, with 7 bases in the middle. The CDR3 extends over 13 amino acids. CDR3 bases: TGTGCCAGCAGCTTGGGACGGCGCTACGAGCAGTACTTC. Protein sequence: CASSLGRRYEQYF.

In its sample, this clonotype was seen many times. V usage is TRBV29-1 and J usage is TRBJ1-1; D is unresolved. The CDR3 runs 10 residues. The germline CDR1 and CDR2 sequences are SQVTM and ANQGSEA. CDR3 DNA sequence: TGCAGTGTAATGAACACTGAAGCTTTCTTT. It codes for CSVMNTEAFF.

This clonotype appeared a few times. This chain connects TRBV7-9 to TRBJ2-2; 7 bases match TRBD1. From germline, CDR1 is SEHNR and CDR2 FQNEAQ (reference sequence). The CDR3 sequence is 17 residues long. V shed 1 base, J shed 2 bases, and the junction held 7 bases outside the gene matches. CDR3 DNA sequence: TGTGCCAGCAGCTTAGTTTTTGGACAGGACAACACCGGGGAGCTGTTTTTT. Translation: CASSLVFGQDNTGELFF.

The chain uses TRBV2 and TRBJ1-6; perhaps TRBD1 as D (5 bases). The germline V and J ends were trimmed by 4 bases and 11 bases, with 15 bases remaining between them. The CDR3 sequence is 14 residues long. Germline V CDR1 and CDR2: SNHLY, FYNNEI. The CDR3 spells CASSATGVLTPLHF. As DNA, the CDR3 is TGTGCCAGCAGTGCAACAGGAGTCCTTACACCCCTCCACTTT. Drawing the rest from reference TRBV2 and TRBJ1-6, the complete variable domain is EPEVTQTPSHQVTQMGQEVILRCVPISNHLYFYWYRQILGQKVEFLVSFYNNEISEKSEIFDDQFSVERPDGSNFTLKIRSTKLEDSAMYFCASSATGVLTPLHFGNGTRLTVT.

V and J are TRBV2 and TRBJ2-5; D ambiguous. This CDR3 comprises 13 residues. The V and J ends lost 6 bases and 2 bases respectively, with 10 bases between them. Germline CDR1 reads SNHLY; CDR2 reads FYNNEI. CDR3 sequence: CASRVRGQETQYF. The DNA of the CDR3 is TGTGCCAGCAGGGTACGCGGACAAGAGACCCAGTACTTC.

The rearrangement uses TRBV4-1 and TRBJ2-1; the match to TRBD2 covers 10 bases. The CDR3 extends over 18 amino acids. V was clipped by 2 bases and J by 0 bases; unmatched bases: 7. Germline V lookup: CDR1 MGHRA, CDR2 YSYEKL. The DNA of the CDR3 is TGCGCCAGCAGCCAAAGAACTAGCGGGGTCTCCTCCTACAATGAGCAGTTCTTC. Its translation is CASSQRTSGVSSYNEQFF.

This clonotype has only a few counts. The gene calls are TRBV20-1 and TRBJ1-5, with TRBD1 matching 7 bases. Germline assignment: CDR1 DFQATT and CDR2 SNEGSKA (reference sequence). CDR3 length: 17 residues. V was clipped by 3 bases and J by 4 bases; unmatched bases: 15. DNA of the CDR3: TGCAGTGCTAGCCCTGAGCAGGGGGGGATTCGGAATCAGCCCCAGCATTTT. Protein: CSASPEQGGIRNQPQHF.

As concerns this clonotype: The junction does not match germline at one end; this may be a read error. V usage is TRBV6-2 or TRBV6-3 and J usage is TRBJ2-1; the match to TRBD2 covers 12 bases. Germline assignment: CDR1 MNHEY and CDR2 SVGEGT. CDR3 length equals 15 residues. In nucleotides, the CDR3 is TGTGCCAGCAGTTATGGAGGACTAGCGGGGACCGGCGGGATCTTC. Translation: CASSYGGLAGTGGIF.

The rearrangement uses TRBV14 and TRBJ2-1, with TRBD2 as a possible D gene (6 bases). This CDR3 region has 15 residues. The ends were cut back, 3 bases at V and 6 bases at J, with 15 bases in the middle. Germline V gives CDR1 SGHDN, CDR2 FVKESK. The CDR3 loop is CASSQLGGRGNEQFF. CDR3 sequence (DNA): TGTGCCAGCAGCCAGCTCGGAGGGCGGGGCAATGAGCAGTTCTTC.

This clonotype was seen repeatedly, ten times or more. The chain is built from TRBV4-2 and TRBJ1-6; D gene unclear. This CDR3 has 11 amino acids. The germline V and J ends were trimmed by 3 bases and 7 bases, with 1 base remaining between them. CDR1 is LGHNA and CDR2 is YNFKEQ in the germline V gene. CDR3 coding DNA: TGTGCCAGCAGCCAGAATTCACCCCTCCACTTT. Its translation is CASSQNSPLHF.

J is TRBJ2-6 and V is TRBV3-1; D is ambiguous. The CDR3 extends over 16 amino acids. The germline V and J ends were trimmed by 5 bases and 0 bases, with 11 bases remaining between them. The germline gives CDR1 LGHDT, CDR2 YNNKEL (reference sequence). CDR3 sequence (DNA): TGTGCCAGCAGCTCTAGGCCGCCCTCTGGGGCCAACGTCCTGACTTTC. This codes for CASSSRPPSGANVLTF.

This clonotype was detected only a few times. The V and J genes are TRBV20-1 and TRBJ1-6; D remains ambiguous. There are 15 residues in the CDR3. The germline V and J ends were trimmed by 5 bases and 7 bases, with 18 bases remaining between them. Germline CDR1 reads DFQATT; CDR2 reads SNEGSKA (reference sequence). The CDR3 spells CSAASVRQINSPLHF. CDR3 sequence (DNA): TGCAGTGCTGCTTCCGTTCGTCAGATAAATTCACCCCTCCACTTT.

The chain carries TRBV3-1 and TRBJ2-5; TRBD2 matches 12 bases. This CDR3 has 16 amino acids. Germline V gene sequence: CDR1 LGHDT, CDR2 YNNKEL (reference sequence). With 1 base clipped from V and 5 bases from J, the junction kept 5 bases outside the gene matches. The CDR3: CASSQGRTSGIETQYF. Written as DNA, the CDR3 is TGTGCCAGCAGCCAAGGGCGGACTAGCGGGATCGAGACCCAGTACTTC.

This chain connects TRBV6-5 to TRBJ2-3; D is possibly TRBD2 (6 bases). With 0 bases removed from V and 2 bases from J, the gap between germline ends came to 18 bases. Germline V gene sequence: CDR1 MNHEY, CDR2 SVGAGI. The CDR3 is 18 amino acids. The CDR3 here is CASSYSMVGSSYTDTQYF. CDR3 sequence (DNA): TGTGCCAGCAGTTACTCGATGGTCGGGAGTAGCTACACAGATACGCAGTATTTT.

This chain uses TRBV15 with TRBJ1-2; 7 positions agree with TRBD1. The V and J ends lost 0 bases and 4 bases, in that order; junction bases with no gene match: 5. The germline CDR1 and CDR2 sequences are LNHNV and YYDKDF (reference sequence). CDR3 length: 15 residues. The DNA for the CDR3 is TGTGCCACCAGCAGAGATAAGGACAGGCCCTATGGCTACACCTTC. Amino acids: CATSRDKDRPYGYTF.

This clonotype was detected only a few times. The rearrangement links TRBV5-1 to TRBJ2-5; 11 bases are a match to TRBD2. J was trimmed by 3 bases and V by 4 bases; bases with no gene match: 2. This CDR3 contains 14 residues. Germline CDR1 SGHRS, CDR2 YFSETQ. The CDR3 spells CASSMTSGEETQYF. The CDR3 DNA reads TGCGCCAGCAGCATGACTAGCGGGGAAGAGACCCAGTACTTC.

The chain employs TRBV30 and TRBJ1-5; D ambiguous. CDR3 length: 12 residues. The V gene lost 4 bases and the J gene lost 2 bases, with 6 bases spanning the gap. Germline-derived CDR1 and CDR2 are GTSNPN and SVGIG (reference sequence). The CDR3 DNA reads as TGTGCCTGGAAGATTGGCAATCAGCCCCAGCATTTT. Translated, it gives CAWKIGNQPQHF.

This clonotype was observed a handful of times. The V gene is TRBV25-1, the J gene TRBJ2-7, with 9 bases lining up with TRBD1. The CDR3 has 14 residues. J gave up 1 base and V 8 bases, and 6 bases lay outside the gene matches. Germline V gene data show CDR1 as MGHDK and CDR2 as SYGVNS. The CDR3: CASSRQGESYEQYF. As DNA, the CDR3 is TGTGCCAGCTCGAGACAGGGGGAGTCCTACGAGCAGTACTTC.

Ten or more counts support this clonotype. This chain connects TRBV12-3 or TRBV12-4 to TRBJ2-7; D is unresolved. Trimming cost V 1 base and J 1 base, with 8 bases left between them. This CDR3 region has 14 residues. DNA for the CDR3: TGTGCCAGCAGTTTAGGGCAGCAATCCTACGAGCAGTACTTC. Protein sequence: CASSLGQQSYEQYF.

The gene calls are TRBV20-1 and TRBJ2-1, with D tentatively TRBD2 (6 bases). This CDR3 spans 17 amino acids. Germline V gives CDR1 DFQATT, CDR2 SNEGSKA (reference sequence). V shed 0 bases and J shed 6 bases, with 21 bases lying between them. The CDR3 nucleotides read TGCAGTGCTAGAGATCTAAAATGGACTATAAACGCCAATGAGCAGTTCTTC. Amino acids: CSARDLKWTINANEQFF.

V usage is TRBV10-3 and J usage is TRBJ2-1, with D tentatively TRBD2 (5 bases). There are 16 residues in the CDR3. The germline V gene has CDR1 ENHRY and CDR2 SYGVKD. The V end lost 5 bases, the J end lost 4 bases, and 18 bases lay between the germline ends. The CDR3 reads CAISTITRGIYNEQFF. Written as DNA, the CDR3 is TGTGCCATCAGTACTATTACTAGAGGGATTTACAATGAGCAGTTCTTC.

CDR3 nucleotides: TGTGCCAGCGCGACAGGCCCACGGGAGACCCAGTACTTC. Its protein product is CASATGPRETQYF. The rearrangement links TRBV6-1 to TRBJ2-5, with D possibly matching TRBD1 (6 bases). The CDR3 runs to 13 residues. Germline CDR1 MNHNS, CDR2 SASEGT. V gave up 8 bases and J gave up 5 bases, with 15 bases separating them.

The sample holds many counts of this clonotype. The gene calls are TRBV20-1 and TRBJ2-3; 9 bases are a match to TRBD2. This CDR3 region has 14 residues. Per the germline V gene, CDR1 is DFQATT and CDR2 is SNEGSKA (reference sequence). V lost 3 bases and J lost 5; bases outside the gene matches: 6. This chain's CDR3 is CSARVGTSRDTQYF. The CDR3 DNA sequence: TGCAGTGCTAGGGTTGGGACTAGCCGAGATACGCAGTATTTT.

This clonotype was counted a few times. The chain uses TRBV18 and TRBJ2-5; 9 nucleotides align to TRBD1. With 2 bases clipped from V and 6 bases from J, the junction kept 10 bases outside the gene matches. Germline CDR1 and CDR2: KGHSH and LQKENI. CDR3 length equals 16 residues. CDR3 nucleotides: TGTGCCAGCTCACCATTTGACGGACAGGGGCGTAAGACCCAGTACTTC. Translating it yields CASSPFDGQGRKTQYF.

This clonotype was seen more than once but under ten times. The rearrangement joins TRBV10-3 to TRBJ2-2, with 10 bases lining up with TRBD2. Losses at the gene ends were 5 bases for V and 6 bases for J; bases not matched to a gene: 6. The CDR3 is 15 residues long. The germline gives CDR1 ENHRY, CDR2 SYGVKD. CDR3 residues: CAISWLAGDAGELFF. CDR3 coding DNA: TGTGCCATCAGTTGGCTAGCGGGAGATGCCGGGGAGCTGTTTTTT.

This chain joins TRBV15 and TRBJ2-1; 12 bases are shared with TRBD1. Looked up from germline, CDR1 is LNHNV and CDR2 is YYDKDF (reference sequence). Trimming at V came to 1 base and at J to 3 bases, leaving 16 bases not matched to a gene. CDR3 length equals 21 residues. CDR3 in DNA: TGTGCCACCAGCAGAGCCCTGGGGACAGGGGGCCTGGTTCCGAACTACAATGAGCAGTTCTTC. Encoded protein: CATSRALGTGGLVPNYNEQFF.

Only a few counts were recorded for this clonotype. The genes are TRBV20-1 and TRBJ2-4, with D perhaps matching TRBD1 (7 bases). Germline CDR1 reads DFQATT; CDR2 reads SNEGSKA (reference sequence). The CDR3 contains 15 residues. Trimming removed 1 base from V and 3 bases from J, with 13 bases in between. CDR3 residues: CSARGQGGDKNIQYF. The CDR3 DNA follows: TGCAGTGCTAGAGGACAGGGAGGTGACAAAAACATTCAGTACTTC.